These T cell receptor beta chains were read from a single sample in a study of T cell responses to AZD1222 COVID-19 vaccine. The protocol was immunoSEQ multiplex PCR, while the TCRdb copy is restricted to in-frame clones and leaves out a portion. The sample lists 150,000 to 200,000 clones; about 90% were seen once. The source was peripheral blood, collected on day 0 of AZD1222 vaccination. The receptors come from an adult in good health. The CDR3 runs from the conserved cysteine through the conserved F or W. The D gene is left open where the match is weak. The size field is filled for only some rows; it gives once, few, many or a size class.

>.|.|TRBJ1-5|TRBV19
TGTGCCAGTAGTATACAGGGCTCGGGTCAGCCCCAGCATTTT
CASSIQGSGQPQHF
>.|.|TRBJ2-6|TRBV10-3
TGTGCCATCATCCAGACTGACAGTCGCTCTGGGGCCAACGTCCTGACTTTC
CAIIQTDSRSGANVLTF
>.|.|TRBJ1-2|TRBV18
TGTGCCAGCTCACCCGGGGGGCAGGACTATGGCTACACCTTC
CASSPGGQDYGYTF
>.|.|TRBJ1-1|TRBV10-1
TGCGCCAGCACCCCGACACTGAACACTGAAGCTTTCTTT
CASTPTLNTEAFF
>.|.|TRBJ2-2|TRBV5-4
TGTGCCAGCAGCCGTGACCCTGTGAACACCGGGGAGCTGTTTTTT
CASSRDPVNTGELFF
>.|.|TRBJ1-3|TRBV6-6
TGTGCCAGCAGTTACGACAGCGGAAACACCATATATTTT
CASSYDSGNTIYF
>.|.|TRBJ2-7|TRBV4-3
TGCGCCAGCAGCCAAGGAACAGGATTCCTTTACGAGCAGTACTTC
CASSQGTGFLYEQYF
>.|.|TRBJ2-7|TRBV25-1
TGTGCCAGCAGGGCGACAGGCTCCTACGAGCAGTACTTC
CASRATGSYEQYF
>.|TRBD1|TRBJ1-2|TRBV5-1
TGCGCCAGCAGCCCCGGACAGGGGCTGAGGGGCTACACCTTC
CASSPGQGLRGYTF
>.|.|TRBJ2-7|TRBV28
TGTGCCAGCAGTTTCGGCCGGGTAACGACACCCGCGTACTTC
CASSFGRVTTPAYF
>.|TRBD2|TRBJ2-7|TRBV5-3
TGTGCCAGATGCAGACTCGGGGCGGGGGATCCCTACGAGCAGTACTTC
CARCRLGAGDPYEQYF
>.|TRBD1|TRBJ1-5|TRBV18
TGTGCCAGCTCACGACAGGGACAAAATCAGCCCCAGCATTTT
CASSRQGQNQPQHF
>.|TRBD1|TRBJ1-2|TRBV19
TGTGCCAGTAGCCTTGTAGGGGGCGCACTAGGCTACACCTTC
CASSLVGGALGYTF
>.|.|TRBJ1-5|TRBV19
TGTGCCAGTAGTATCCTGGGTCAGCCCCAGCATTTT
CASSILGQPQHF
>.|.|TRBJ1-5|TRBV2
TGTGCCAGCACCCGGGACAACCCGAGGGGATATAGCAATCAGCCCCAGCATTTT
CASTRDNPRGYSNQPQHF
>.|.|TRBJ2-3|TRBV29-1
TGCAGCTCCTTTTTTACAGGGACCTCAGATACGCAGTATTTT
CSSFFTGTSDTQYF
>.|.|TRBJ1-5|TRBV19
TGTGCCAGTAGTAGGCCCCTGGGAGGGGATGGTCAGCCCCAGCATTTT
CASSRPLGGDGQPQHF
>.|.|TRBJ2-4|TRBV30
TGTGCCTGGAGCCAAAGACTAGGGAACATTCAGTACTTC
CAWSQRLGNIQYF
>.|.|TRBJ1-2|TRBV10-3
TGTGCCATCAGTGATCTAACCGTGAACTATGGCTACACCTTC
CAISDLTVNYGYTF
>.|.|TRBJ2-7|TRBV19
TGTGCCAGTAGTATAGGGGGATCTTCCTACGAGCAGTACTTC
CASSIGGSSYEQYF
>.|.|TRBJ1-1|TRBV20-1
TGCAGTGCTAGTCCCGGACAGAGCCACACTGAAGCTTTCTTT
CSASPGQSHTEAFF
>.|.|TRBJ1-5|TRBV10-3
TGTGCCATCAGTGAGCTACAGGGTCGGGAGCCCCAGCATTTT
CAISELQGREPQHF
>.|TRBD1|TRBJ1-6|TRBV5-1
TGCGCCAGCAGCCCGGTACAGGGGTGGGATTCACCCCTCCACTTT
CASSPVQGWDSPLHF
>.|.|TRBJ1-5|TRBV6-5
TGTGCCAGCAGTCCCCCGGGACTGAACAATCAGCCCCAGCATTTT
CASSPPGLNNQPQHF
>.|.|TRBJ1-2|TRBV30
TGTGCCTGCCCACAAACGGACCCGGGACCGCACTATGGCTACACCTTC
CACPQTDPGPHYGYTF
>.|.|TRBJ2-7|TRBV10-1
TGCGCCAGCAGTGAGTCGAGAGGGCCGGCCTCCTACGAGCAGTACTTC
CASSESRGPASYEQYF
>.|.|TRBJ1-1|TRBV10-3
TGTGCCATCAGTGACCGGGGCCTAGAAGCTTTCTTT
CAISDRGLEAFF
>.|TRBD2|TRBJ2-2|TRBV9
TGTGCCAGCAGCTCTCTCGGACTAGCCCGGGACGGGGAGCTGTTTTTT
CASSSLGLARDGELFF
>.|.|TRBJ1-2|TRBV6-5
TGTGCCAGCAGTTACCTGGCCTACTATGGCTACACCTTC
CASSYLAYYGYTF
>.|TRBD1|TRBJ2-1|TRBV19
TGTGCCAGTAGTACCGGGACAGGGCTGGTCTTC
CASSTGTGLVF
>.|.|TRBJ2-5|TRBV11-2
TGTGCCAGCAGCTCCTGGACAGAGAAAGAGACCCAGTACTTC
CASSSWTEKETQYF
>.|TRBD1|TRBJ1-2|TRBV5-4
TGTGCCAGCAGCTTAAACAGGGGGCAACCTAACTATGGCTACACCTTC
CASSLNRGQPNYGYTF
>once|.|TRBJ2-3|TRBV5-6
TGTGCCAGCAGTCTGGGACTCAGGGCAGATACGCAGTATTTT
CASSLGLRADTQYF
>.|TRBD1|TRBJ1-1|TRBV7-9
TGTGCCAGCAGCATAGGACAGGGCTACACTGAAGCTTTCTTT
CASSIGQGYTEAFF
>.|.|TRBJ2-1|TRBV6-1
TGTGCCAGCAGTGAAGAGGGGAGGTTTCGAGGCAATGAGCAGTTCTTC
CASSEEGRFRGNEQFF
>.|TRBD1|TRBJ2-3|TRBV4-3
TGCGCCAGCAGCCCACGGACAGGGAGAACAGATACGCAGTATTTT
CASSPRTGRTDTQYF
>.|TRBD1|TRBJ1-1|TRBV5-1
TGCGCCAGCAGCTCGGACCCAGGGGGGGTGACTGAAGCTTTCTTT
CASSSDPGGVTEAFF
>.|.|TRBJ2-1|TRBV13
TGTGCCAGCAGCATGTCACGGCTTTACAATGAGCAGTTCTTC
CASSMSRLYNEQFF
>.|.|TRBJ1-5|TRBV18
TGTGCCAGCTCACCATCGGCCAATCAGCCCCAGCATTTT
CASSPSANQPQHF
>.|.|TRBJ1-2|TRBV7-9
TGTGCCAGCAGCCCCTCAGGGACCCAAAACTATGGCTACACCTTC
CASSPSGTQNYGYTF
>once|TRBD1|TRBJ1-6|TRBV30
TGTGCCTGGAGTGAGACAGGGGGCTCTTCACCCCTCCACTTT
CAWSETGGSSPLHF
>.|.|TRBJ1-2|TRBV19
TGTGCCAGTAGTGATCCCGATAGGGGGGCCCTTGATGGCTACACCTTC
CASSDPDRGALDGYTF
>.|.|TRBJ2-3|TRBV7-2
TGTGCCAGCAGCTTGGGGTTGGGTAGCACAGATACGCAGTATTTT
CASSLGLGSTDTQYF
>once|.|TRBJ2-3|TRBV4-3
TGCGCCAGCAGCCAAGATCTGGTTCGGACAGATACGCAGTATTTT
CASSQDLVRTDTQYF
>.|TRBD1|TRBJ1-4|TRBV6-6
TGTGCCAGCTGTCCCTACCCCGGGGCAGGGGGCGTCGAAAAACTGTTTTTT
CASCPYPGAGGVEKLFF
>once|.|TRBJ2-2|TRBV7-7
TGTGCTAGCAGTAGGAACCCGGGTGGCACCGGGGAGCTGTTTTTT
CASSRNPGGTGELFF
>.|TRBD1|TRBJ2-2|TRBV3-1/TRBV3-2
TGTGCCAGCAGCCAGGGGGCCGGACAGGGAGGGGAGCTGTTTTTT
CASSQGAGQGGELFF
>.|.|TRBJ2-7|TRBV4-3
TGCGCCAGCAGCCAAGATCGTCTTTGGATCGGGGCCTACGAGCAGTACTTC
CASSQDRLWIGAYEQYF
>.|.|TRBJ1-3|TRBV11-1
TGTGCCAGCAGCTTATCTGATCCTCGGGGTGGAAACACCATATATTTT
CASSLSDPRGGNTIYF
>.|.|TRBJ2-7|TRBV20-1
TGCAGTGCCCCAGCGGTTTACGAGCAGTACTTC
CSAPAVYEQYF